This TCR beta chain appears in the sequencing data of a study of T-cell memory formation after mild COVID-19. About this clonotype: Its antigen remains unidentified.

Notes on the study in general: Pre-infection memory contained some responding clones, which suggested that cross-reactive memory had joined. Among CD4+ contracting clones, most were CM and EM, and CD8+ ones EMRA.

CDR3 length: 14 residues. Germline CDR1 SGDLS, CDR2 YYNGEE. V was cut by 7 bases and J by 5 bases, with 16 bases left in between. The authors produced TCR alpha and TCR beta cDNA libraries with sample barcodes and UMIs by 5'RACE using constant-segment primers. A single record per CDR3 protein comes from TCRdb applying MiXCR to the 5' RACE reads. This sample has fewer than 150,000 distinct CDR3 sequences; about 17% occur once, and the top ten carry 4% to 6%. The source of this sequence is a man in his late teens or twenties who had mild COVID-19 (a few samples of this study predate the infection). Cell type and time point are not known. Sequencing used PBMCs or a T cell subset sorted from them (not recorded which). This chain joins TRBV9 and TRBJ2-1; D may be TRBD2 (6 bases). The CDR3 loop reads CASGIGGNHNEQFF. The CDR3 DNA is TGTGCCAGCGGGATTGGGGGGAACCACAATGAGCAGTTCTTC.